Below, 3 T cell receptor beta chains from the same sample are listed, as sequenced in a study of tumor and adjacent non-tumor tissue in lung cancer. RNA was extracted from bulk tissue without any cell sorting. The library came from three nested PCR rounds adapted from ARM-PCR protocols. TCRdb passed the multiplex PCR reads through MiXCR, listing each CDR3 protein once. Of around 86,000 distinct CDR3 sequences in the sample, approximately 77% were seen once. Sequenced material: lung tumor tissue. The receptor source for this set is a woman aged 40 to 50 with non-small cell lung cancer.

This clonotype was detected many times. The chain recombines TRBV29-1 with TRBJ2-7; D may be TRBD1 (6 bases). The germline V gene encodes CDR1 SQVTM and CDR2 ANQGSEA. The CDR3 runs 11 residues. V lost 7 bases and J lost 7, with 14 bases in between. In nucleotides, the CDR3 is TGCAGCGGCGCTAGGGGGTGGGAGCAGTACTTC. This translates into CSGARGWEQYF.

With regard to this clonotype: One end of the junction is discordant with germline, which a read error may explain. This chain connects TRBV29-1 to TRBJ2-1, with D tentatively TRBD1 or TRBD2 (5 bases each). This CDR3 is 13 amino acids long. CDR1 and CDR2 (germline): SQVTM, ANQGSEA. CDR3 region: CSVGSGANNDQFF. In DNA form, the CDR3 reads TGCAGCGTAGGCTCCGGGGCCAACAATGATCAGTTCTTC.

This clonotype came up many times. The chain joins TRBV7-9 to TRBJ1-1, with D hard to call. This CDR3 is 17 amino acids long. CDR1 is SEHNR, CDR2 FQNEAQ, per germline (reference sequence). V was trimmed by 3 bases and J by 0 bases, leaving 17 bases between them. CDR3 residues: CASSFSRPGGMNTEAFF. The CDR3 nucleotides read TGTGCCAGCAGCTTTAGTCGACCGGGCGGAATGAACACTGAAGCTTTCTTT.